This is a list of T cell receptor beta chains from one sample in a study of regulatory T cells in long-lasting Graves disease. TCRdb ran MiXCR on the multiplex PCR reads and lists one entry per CDR3 protein. The sample yields about 430,000 distinct CDR3 sequences, under 25% seen once. Specimen: peripheral blood mononuclear cells (PBMCs), collected when the disease was refractory, from a patient treated with antithyroid drugs. The receptors shown here come from a female donor with Graves disease. CDR3s include the opening cysteine and the closing phenylalanine or tryptophan. D genes are given only for firm matches. Size values are once, few and many counts, or a class for expanded clones, and some rows have none.

>.|TRBV28|TRBJ2-7|13|many
TGTGCCAGCTCCCTACGGGGGCCCTACGAGCAGTACTTC
CASSLRGPYEQYF
>.|TRBV27|TRBJ1-1|14|many
TGTGCCAGCAGTCCGAGACAGAGGAACTCTGAAGCTTTCTTT
CASSPRQRNSEAFF
>TRBD2|TRBV10-2|TRBJ2-3|15|.
TGCGCCAGCAGTGAAACTAGCGGGTTTCTTGATACGCAGTATTTT
CASSETSGFLDTQYF
>TRBD1|TRBV29-1|TRBJ1-2|15|few
TGCAGCGTTGACGCAGGGACAGGGGGGTTCTATGGCTACACCTTC
CSVDAGTGGFYGYTF
>.|TRBV2|TRBJ1-1|17|many
TGTGCCAGCAGTGCCCGACCCGGTTTGGGGAAGAACACTGAAGCTTTCTTT
CASSARPGLGKNTEAFF
>TRBD1|TRBV19|TRBJ1-2|15|few
TGTGCCAGTAAGGAACAGGGGGCGGGTAGCTATGGCTACACCTTC
CASKEQGAGSYGYTF
>TRBD2|TRBV7-7|TRBJ2-5|15|many
TGTGCTAGCAGCTTAGGACTAGCAGTTGGTGAGACCCAGTACTTC
CASSLGLAVGETQYF
>.|TRBV6-4|TRBJ2-7|13|.
TGTGCCAGCAGATCTACTAGGACCTACGAGCAGTACTTC
CASRSTRTYEQYF
>.|TRBV5-1|TRBJ1-1|15|.
TGCGCCAGCAGCAACGTAGGGCGGGGGAACACTGAAGCTTTCTTT
CASSNVGRGNTEAFF
>.|TRBV28|TRBJ2-4|14|many
TGTGCCAGCACTGTGGGGACAGCCAAAAACATTCAGTACTTC
CASTVGTAKNIQYF
>TRBD1|TRBV7-3|TRBJ1-1|16|.
TGTGCCAGCAGCGTGACAGGGCGAGATTTTAGCACTGAAGCTTTCTTT
CASSVTGRDFSTEAFF
>.|TRBV12-3/TRBV12-4|TRBJ2-7|13|many
TGTGCCAGCAGTTTTCCGGGCTCCTACGAGCAGTACTTC
CASSFPGSYEQYF
>TRBD1|TRBV30|TRBJ2-2|16|.
TGTGCCTGGGAACCCCAGGGGGCTCCGGACACCGGGGGGCTGTTTTTT
CAWEPQGAPDTGGLFF
>TRBD1|TRBV19|TRBJ1-1|13|.
TGTGCCAGTAATTCAGGGGGCTTCACTGAAGCTTTCTTT
CASNSGGFTEAFF
>.|TRBV2|TRBJ2-5|16|many
TGTGCCAGCAGTGAATGGAGGGGGACAGTCCAAGAGACCCAGTACTTC
CASSEWRGTVQETQYF
>.|TRBV6-9|TRBJ2-7|15|.
TGTGCCAGCAGTTACAAGGGGCTACAACACTACGAGCAGTACTTC
CASSYKGLQHYEQYF
>.|TRBV28|TRBJ2-4|15|many
TGTGCCAGCAGTTTGGACCCCTTGAGCAAAAACATTCAGTACTTC
CASSLDPLSKNIQYF
>TRBD1|TRBV11-3|TRBJ2-2|15|many
TGTGCCAGCAGCGCGACAGGGGAGGTAGCCGGGGAGCTGTTTTTT
CASSATGEVAGELFF
>TRBD2|TRBV28|TRBJ2-5|18|.
TGTGCCAGCAGTTTCCCGCCCGGGACTAGCGGGAGGTGGGAGACCCAGTACTTC
CASSFPPGTSGRWETQYF
>TRBD2|TRBV12-3/TRBV12-4|TRBJ2-7|15|many
TGTGCCAGCAGACCATGGACGGGGGGAACCTACGAGCAGTACTTC
CASRPWTGGTYEQYF
>.|TRBV28|TRBJ1-2|13|.
TGTGCCAGCAGTTTTCGGGGGGGGGGAGGCTACACCTTC
CASSFRGGGGYTF
>TRBD1|TRBV6-1|TRBJ1-1|14|few
TGTGCCAGCAGTGAAACAGGGGGAGGCACTGAAGCTTTCTTT
CASSETGGGTEAFF
>.|TRBV27|TRBJ1-2|15|many
TGTGCCAGCAGTCCTACATCCAGCCGCTACTATGGCTACACCTTC
CASSPTSSRYYGYTF
>.|TRBV28|TRBJ2-5|9|many
TGTGCCAGCACAAAGACCCAGTACTTC
CASTKTQYF
>TRBD1|TRBV28|TRBJ2-5|16|many
TGTGCCAGCACCTCCGGGGACAGGGAAATTTTGGAGACCCAGTACTTC
CASTSGDREILETQYF
>.|TRBV7-3|TRBJ2-1|14|.
TGTGCCAGCAGCCCGTGGGACAAGTACAATGAGCAGTTCTTC
CASSPWDKYNEQFF
>.|TRBV10-3|TRBJ1-5|15|.
TGTGCCATCAGTGACTCGGGAGGAGGGGTCCAGCCCCAGCATTTT
CAISDSGGGVQPQHF
>.|TRBV5-6|TRBJ1-5|14|.
TGTGCCAGCAGCTCCTCTCAAACCCGACAGCCCCAGCATTTT
CASSSSQTRQPQHF
>TRBD2|TRBV28|TRBJ2-2|15|.
TGTGCCAGCAGTTATCTCCTAGCGGGTACCGGGGAGCTGTTTTTT
CASSYLLAGTGELFF
>.|TRBV12-3/TRBV12-4|TRBJ2-2|14|many
TGTGCCAGCATACCCCGCGTGAACACCGGGGAGCTGTTTTTT
CASIPRVNTGELFF
>.|TRBV2|TRBJ1-1|12|many
TGTGCCAGTGACCGACGGGACACTGAAGCTTTCTTT
CASDRRDTEAFF
>TRBD1|TRBV7-9|TRBJ1-1|12|many
TGTGCCAGCAGCATAGGGACAGGGGAAGCTTTCTTT
CASSIGTGEAFF
>TRBD1|TRBV29-1|TRBJ2-5|12|.
TGCAGCGCCGACAGGGGCCAAGAGACCCAGTACTTC
CSADRGQETQYF
>.|TRBV10-3|TRBJ1-5|16|.
TGTGCCATCAGTGAAGTGAGAGAGCAGCCCAATCAGCCCCAGCATTTT
CAISEVREQPNQPQHF
>.|TRBV13|TRBJ2-2|15|.
TGTGCCAGCAGCATCCGGGACTTTAACACCGGGGAGCTGTTTTTT
CASSIRDFNTGELFF
>TRBD1|TRBV6-1|TRBJ1-1|15|many
TGTGCCAGCAGAACAGGGGGCGCCGGGAACACTGAAGCTTTCTTT
CASRTGGAGNTEAFF
>.|TRBV30|TRBJ2-7|17|few
TGTGCCTGGAGTAACCCGACATTGGCGGGCCAATCCTACGAGCAGTACTTC
CAWSNPTLAGQSYEQYF
>.|TRBV28|TRBJ1-5|13|.
TGTGCCATCAGCTTTCCCGGTGATCAGCCCCAGCATTTT
CAISFPGDQPQHF
>TRBD2|TRBV10-3|TRBJ2-7|13|many
TGTGCCATCAGGACCGGGACTAGCAACGAGCAGTACTTC
CAIRTGTSNEQYF
>.|TRBV6-5|TRBJ2-5|14|.
TGTGTCAGCAGTTACTCCCGGGGAGTGGAGACCCAGTACTTC
CVSSYSRGVETQYF
>.|TRBV6-1|TRBJ1-1|11|many
TGTGCCAGCAGTGAAGTTGCCGAAGCTTTCTTT
CASSEVAEAFF
>TRBD1|TRBV7-2|TRBJ2-5|15|many
TGTGCCAGCAGCCCTTGGACAGGGGGCGAGGAGACCCAGTACTTC
CASSPWTGGEETQYF
>.|TRBV20-1|TRBJ1-4|14|.
TGCAGTGCTAGAGCCGGTTCGGGGTTTGAAAAACTGTTTTTT
CSARAGSGFEKLFF
>.|TRBV6-5|TRBJ1-5|17|many
TGTGCCAGCAGTTACGGGGCAGGGATCGCCAGCAATCAGCCCCAGCATTTT
CASSYGAGIASNQPQHF
>.|TRBV5-6|TRBJ1-5|14|few
TGTGCCAGCAGCTTAGCCAGGGTGAATCAGCCCCAGCATTTT
CASSLARVNQPQHF
>.|TRBV12-3/TRBV12-4|TRBJ2-7|14|many
TGTGCCAGCAGTTCCGGGGTGGCCCCCTACGAGCAGTACTTC
CASSSGVAPYEQYF
>.|TRBV5-1|TRBJ2-7|14|.
TGCGCCAGCAGCTTGGTGGGCAGGGGCCACGAGCAGTACTTC
CASSLVGRGHEQYF
>TRBD2|TRBV4-2|TRBJ2-2|19|.
TGTGCCAGCAGCTCAATATGGGTTAGCGGGAGCGATAACACCGGGGAGCTGTTTTTT
CASSSIWVSGSDNTGELFF
>TRBD1|TRBV28|TRBJ1-2|14|few
TGTGCCAGCAGTTCGGGACAGGGGGCCTATGGCTACACCTTC
CASSSGQGAYGYTF
>.|TRBV27|TRBJ1-1|15|.
TGTGCCAGCAGTGCCCAATATGAAGTGGGCACTGAAGCTTTCTTT
CASSAQYEVGTEAFF
>TRBD2|TRBV2|TRBJ2-7|15|many
TGTGCCAGCAGGACGGGGCTAGCGGGAAACTACGAGCAGTACTTC
CASRTGLAGNYEQYF
>.|TRBV14|TRBJ1-1|13|.
TGTGCCAGCAGCCAAGTGGTGAACACTGAAGCTTTCTTT
CASSQVVNTEAFF
>.|TRBV28|TRBJ1-5|14|many
TGTGCCAGCAGTTTTGAGCCTAGCAATCAGCCCCAGCATTTT
CASSFEPSNQPQHF
>.|TRBV3-1|TRBJ1-1|12|many
TGTGCCAGCAGCCATGGACAGTTTAAGGGTTTCTTT
CASSHGQFKGFF